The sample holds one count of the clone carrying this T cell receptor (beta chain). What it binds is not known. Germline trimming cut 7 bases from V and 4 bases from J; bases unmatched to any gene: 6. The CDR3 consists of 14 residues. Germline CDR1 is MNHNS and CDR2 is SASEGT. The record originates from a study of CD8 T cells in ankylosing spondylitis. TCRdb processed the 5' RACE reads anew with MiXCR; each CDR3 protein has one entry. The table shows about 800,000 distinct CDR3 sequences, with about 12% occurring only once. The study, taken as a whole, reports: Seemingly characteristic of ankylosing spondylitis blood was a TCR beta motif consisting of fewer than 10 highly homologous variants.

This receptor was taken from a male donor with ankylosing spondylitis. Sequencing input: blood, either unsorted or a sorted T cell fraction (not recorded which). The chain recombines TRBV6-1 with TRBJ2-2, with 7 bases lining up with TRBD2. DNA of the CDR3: TGTGCCAGCACCGAACCGGGGGGCACCGGGGAGCTGTTTTTT. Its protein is CASTEPGGTGELFF.